Sequencing of this TCR beta chain was carried out in a study of T cells in Graves' hyperthyroidism and ophthalmopathy. The TCR beta CDR3 regions underwent amplification using RNA transcripts as the source. The HTBI primer set served for first-round RT-PCR of the TCR CDR3. TCRdb used MiXCR to reprocess the multiplex PCR reads, holding one entry per CDR3 protein. The repertoire has 600,000 to 750,000 distinct CDR3 sequences, about 18% of them found once; the top ten carry around 15%. In this sample, this clonotype turned up many times. The target antigen is unknown. There are 12 residues in the CDR3. Trimming pared 5 bases from V and 3 bases from J, leaving 7 bases between. Looked up from germline, CDR1 is MDHEN and CDR2 is SYDVKM. Overall study results and limits: Also found in blood were most expanded thyroid clonotypes above 0.001. A 13 V-J model separated ophthalmopathy from stable hyperthyroidism.

Hyperthyroidism patients were newly diagnosed, had disease duration under 2 months, and were aged 18 to 65 years. The diagnoses drew upon clinical symptoms, serum thyroxine and TRAb, thyroid ultrasound and orbital computed tomography. The sequenced sample consisted of blood. This sequence was found in a middle-aged man with Graves' hyperthyroidism. The rearrangement links TRBV28 to TRBJ2-5, with D unresolved. The CDR3 region has the DNA TGTGCCAGCAGTCGAGGAAAAGAGACCCAGTACTTC. This encodes CASSRGKETQYF.